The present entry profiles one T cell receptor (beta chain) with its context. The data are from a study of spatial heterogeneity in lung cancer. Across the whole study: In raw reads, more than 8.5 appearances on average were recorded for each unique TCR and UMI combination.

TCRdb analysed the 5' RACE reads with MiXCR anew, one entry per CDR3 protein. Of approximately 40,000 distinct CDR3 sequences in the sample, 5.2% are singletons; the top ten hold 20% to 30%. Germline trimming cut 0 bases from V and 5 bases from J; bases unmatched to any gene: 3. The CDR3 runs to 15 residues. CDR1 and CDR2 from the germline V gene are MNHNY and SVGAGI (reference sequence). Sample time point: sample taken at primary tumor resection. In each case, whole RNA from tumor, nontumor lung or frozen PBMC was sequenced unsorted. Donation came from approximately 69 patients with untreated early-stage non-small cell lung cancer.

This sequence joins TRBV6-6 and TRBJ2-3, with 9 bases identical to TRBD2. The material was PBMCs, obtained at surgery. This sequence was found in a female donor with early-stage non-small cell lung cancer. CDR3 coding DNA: TGTGCCAGCAGTTACTCGCGGGGGGGGCAAGATACGCAGTATTTT. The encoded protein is CASSYSRGGQDTQYF.